These 13 T cell receptor beta chains were sequenced from one sample in a study of T cell responses to AZD1222 COVID-19 vaccine. TCRdb keeps only in-frame clones here, not all; method: immunoSEQ multiplex PCR. The sample lists roughly 120,000 clones, approximately 90% seen once, with roughly 7.7% in the top ten. The source was peripheral blood, collected on day 0 of AZD1222 vaccination. Receptor source: an adult in good health.

The rearrangement uses TRBV3-1 (or the pseudogene TRBV3-2) and TRBJ2-5; D remains ambiguous. This CDR3 spans 13 amino acids. Per germline, CDR1 LGHDT and CDR2 YNNKEL (reference sequence). V lost 2 bases and J 1 base, leaving 5 bases between the germline ends. The DNA of the CDR3 is TGTGCCAGCAGCCAAACGGGCCAAGAGACCCAGTACTTC. Protein: CASSQTGQETQYF.

The rearrangement links TRBV11-2 to TRBJ1-3; TRBD1 is a possible D gene (6 bases). The V end lost 5 bases, the J end lost 7 bases, and 15 bases lay between the germline ends. CDR3 length: 14 amino acids. Germline V gene sequence: CDR1 SGHAT, CDR2 FQNNGV. CDR3 amino acids: CASSPTGLGNTIYF. CDR3 DNA: TGTGCCAGCAGCCCCACAGGGCTGGGCAACACCATATATTTT.

As DNA, the CDR3 is TGTGCCAGTAGTATAGATGGGGGACCGATCTCGGGGCGATACGAGCAGTACTTC. As protein: CASSIDGGPISGRYEQYF. The rearrangement joins TRBV19 to TRBJ2-7; possibly TRBD1 or TRBD2 for D (5 bases each). Trimming shortened V by 0 bases and J by 4 bases, and 22 bases separated the two germline ends. Per germline, CDR1 LNHDA and CDR2 SQIVND (reference sequence). The CDR3 runs 18 residues.

The V gene is TRBV30, the J gene TRBJ1-5, with a weak D call TRBD1 (5 bases). The V end lost 0 bases, the J end lost 6 bases, and 12 bases lay between the germline ends. CDR1 is GTSNPN and CDR2 is SVGIG in the germline V gene (reference sequence). CDR3 length equals 14 residues. This CDR3 reads CAWSVGSGGQPQHF. As DNA, the CDR3 is TGTGCCTGGAGTGTAGGGTCGGGGGGTCAGCCCCAGCATTTT.

The rearrangement links TRBV5-1 to TRBJ2-1; D remains unclear. Germline V gene data show CDR1 as SGHRS and CDR2 as YFSETQ. There are 13 residues in the CDR3. Trimming took off 1 base at V and 4 bases at J, with 6 bases between the two ends. CDR3 protein: CASSLRSYNEQFF. The CDR3 coding sequence is TGCGCCAGCAGCTTGAGGAGTTACAATGAGCAGTTCTTC.

The genes are TRBV3-1 (or the pseudogene TRBV3-2) and TRBJ2-5, with TRBD2 matching 8 bases. CDR1 is LGHDT and CDR2 is YNNKEL in the germline V gene (reference sequence). The V gene end was trimmed by 2 bases and the J gene end by 5 bases; junction bases not matched to a gene: 4. The CDR3 contains 14 residues. The CDR3 nucleotides are TGTGCCAGCAGCCAACTCATAGCGGGGGAGACCCAGTACTTC. The encoded protein is CASSQLIAGETQYF.

V gene TRBV13 combines with J gene TRBJ2-3; D not certain. The CDR3 consists of 14 residues. V lost 4 bases and J lost 1, with 9 bases in between. Per germline, CDR1 PRHDT and CDR2 FYEKMQ (reference sequence). CDR3 region: CASSSSRGTDTQYF. CDR3 bases: TGTGCCAGCAGCTCTAGTAGGGGCACAGATACGCAGTATTTT.

The chain recombines TRBV18 with TRBJ2-1, with TRBD1 matching 9 bases. Germline CDR1 reads KGHSH; CDR2 reads LQKENI. V lost 3 bases, J lost 5 bases, and 8 bases stayed unmatched. The CDR3 sequence is 16 residues long. Here the CDR3 reads CASSPNSGTGNNEQFF. CDR3 DNA sequence: TGTGCCAGCTCACCCAACTCCGGGACAGGGAACAATGAGCAGTTCTTC.

The V call is TRBV5-5, the J call TRBJ1-2; 11 bases align to TRBD1. With V trimmed by 5 bases and J by 8 bases, 8 bases remained unmatched. Germline V gives CDR1 SGHKS, CDR2 YYEKEE (reference sequence). This CDR3 is 14 amino acids long. The CDR3 is CASRRTGGGEGYTF. The CDR3 DNA is TGTGCCAGCAGACGGACAGGGGGCGGGGAGGGCTACACCTTC.

The chain carries TRBV23-1 and TRBJ2-3; weak D call: TRBD1 (6 bases). TRBV23-1 is classed as an ORF, of uncertain function. The germline V and J ends were trimmed by 4 bases and 3 bases, with 20 bases remaining between them. CDR3 length: 17 residues. The CDR3 sequence: CASSPSWLQGRTDTQYF. The CDR3 DNA reads TGCGCCAGCAGTCCCTCCTGGTTACAGGGTCGGACAGATACGCAGTATTTT.

The chain links TRBV10-1 to TRBJ2-2, with D perhaps TRBD1 or TRBD2 (6 bases each). Germline loops: CDR1 WNHNN, CDR2 SYGVQD (reference sequence). The CDR3 contains 15 residues. Trimming took off 6 bases at V and 3 bases at J, with 14 bases between the two ends. The CDR3 sequence: CASSPWGADTGELFF. In DNA, the CDR3 is TGCGCCAGCAGCCCTTGGGGGGCTGACACCGGGGAGCTGTTTTTT.

CDR3 amino acids: CAIWRDYYGYTF. The DNA for the CDR3 is TGTGCCATCTGGAGGGATTACTATGGCTACACCTTC. The V and J genes are TRBV10-3 and TRBJ1-2, with D unclear. The CDR3 covers 12 residues. Trimming shortened V by 8 bases and J by 3 bases, and 10 bases separated the two germline ends. Germline V CDR1 and CDR2: ENHRY, SYGVKD.

The chain links TRBV28 to TRBJ1-1; 7 bases are a match to TRBD1. The CDR3 loop spans 14 amino acids. The ends lost 5 bases at V and 6 bases at J; junction bases unmatched: 9. The V gene's germline CDR1 is MDHEN and CDR2 SYDVKM. CDR3 in DNA: TGTGCCAGCAGTAGATCCAGGGGGTGGGCTGAAGCTTTCTTT. Protein product: CASSRSRGWAEAFF.